This TCR beta chain came from a study of T cell changes during pregnancy in multiple sclerosis. Repertoires were generated with immunoSEQ multiplex PCR, while TCRdb's copy carries only in-frame clones and drops some. The sample lists around 80,000 clones; about 91% were seen once. This clone was picked up one time. The receptor's source is a female donor with multiple sclerosis, enrolled in a pregnancy study. The source material was peripheral blood, sampled before pregnancy.

DNA for the CDR3: TGTGCCAGCAGCTTGGGACTTTTAAACTATGGCTACACCTTC. It translates to CASSLGLLNYGYTF. V gene TRBV7-9 combines with J gene TRBJ1-2; tentatively, D is TRBD1 (5 bases). Between the trimmed V and J ends, which lost 3 bases and 2 bases, there was a span of 10 bases. This CDR3 spans 14 amino acids. CDR1 SEHNR and CDR2 FQNEAQ come from the germline V gene (reference sequence).